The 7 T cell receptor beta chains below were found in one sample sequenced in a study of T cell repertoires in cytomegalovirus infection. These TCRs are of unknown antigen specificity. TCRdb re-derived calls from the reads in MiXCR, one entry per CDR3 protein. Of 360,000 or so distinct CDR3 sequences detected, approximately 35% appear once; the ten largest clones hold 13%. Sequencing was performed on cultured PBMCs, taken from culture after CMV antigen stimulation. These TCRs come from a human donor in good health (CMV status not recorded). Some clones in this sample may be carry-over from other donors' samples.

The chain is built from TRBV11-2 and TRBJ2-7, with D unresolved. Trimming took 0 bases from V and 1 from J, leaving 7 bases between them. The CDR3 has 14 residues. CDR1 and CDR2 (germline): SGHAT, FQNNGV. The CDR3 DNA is TGTGCCAGCAGCTTAGATTCCCTGTCCTACGAGCAGTACGTC. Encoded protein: CASSLDSLSYEQYV.

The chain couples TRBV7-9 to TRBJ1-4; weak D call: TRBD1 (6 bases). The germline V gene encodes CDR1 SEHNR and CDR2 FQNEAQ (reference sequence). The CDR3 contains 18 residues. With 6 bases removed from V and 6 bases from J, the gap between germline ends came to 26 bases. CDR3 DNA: TGTGCCAGCAGGACAACAACAGGGTTAATCATTAAGGATGAAAAACTGTTTTTT. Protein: CASRTTTGLIIKDEKLFF.

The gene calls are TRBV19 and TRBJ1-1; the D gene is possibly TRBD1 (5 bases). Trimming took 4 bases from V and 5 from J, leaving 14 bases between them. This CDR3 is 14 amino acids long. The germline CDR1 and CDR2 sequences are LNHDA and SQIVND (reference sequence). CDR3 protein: CASSTPLWGTEAFF. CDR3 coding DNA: TGTGCCAGTAGTACGCCCCTCTGGGGGACTGAAGCTTTCTTT.

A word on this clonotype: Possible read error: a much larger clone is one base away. For the CDR3, the DNA is TGTGCCAGCAGCTTATCATGGAGCGATACGCAGTATTTT. Protein sequence: CASSLSWSDTQYF. The genes are TRBV7-2 and TRBJ2-3; D gene ambiguous. The germline CDR1 and CDR2 sequences are SGHTA and FQGNSA. With 2 bases removed from V and 6 bases from J, the gap between germline ends came to 9 bases. The CDR3 runs to 13 residues.

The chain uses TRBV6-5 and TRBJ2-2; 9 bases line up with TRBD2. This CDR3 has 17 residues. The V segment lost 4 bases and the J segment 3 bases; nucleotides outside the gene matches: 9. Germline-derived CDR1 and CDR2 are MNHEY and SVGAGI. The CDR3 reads CASSSVAGAVYTGELFF. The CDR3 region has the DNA TGTGCCAGCAGTTCGGTAGCGGGAGCGGTTTACACCGGGGAGCTGTTTTTT.

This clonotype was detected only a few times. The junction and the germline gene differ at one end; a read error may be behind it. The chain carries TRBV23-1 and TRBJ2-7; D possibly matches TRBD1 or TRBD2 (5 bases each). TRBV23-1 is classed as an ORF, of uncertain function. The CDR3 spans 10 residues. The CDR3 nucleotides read TGCGCCGGAAACGCAGGGAGATCCTCATTC. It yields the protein CAGNAGRSSF.

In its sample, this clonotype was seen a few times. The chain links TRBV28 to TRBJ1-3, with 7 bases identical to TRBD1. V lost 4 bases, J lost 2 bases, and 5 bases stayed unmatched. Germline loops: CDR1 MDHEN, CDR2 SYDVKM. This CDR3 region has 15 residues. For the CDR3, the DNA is TGTGCCAGCAGTTCGCAAGGGACAGCTGGAAACACCATATATTTT. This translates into CASSSQGTAGNTIYF.